This section outlines one T cell receptor beta chain sequence together with its context. The sample is drawn from a study of OX40 agonist ivuxolimab in advanced cancers. In the study overall: A diagnosis of hepatocellular carcinoma, melanoma, renal cell or head and neck cancer was present in dose-escalation patients.

Generated by immunoSEQ multiplex PCR, the TCRdb table keeps only in-frame clones and is missing some. The sample lists approximately 91,000 clones; over 75% were seen once. This CDR3 is 15 amino acids long. V was pared by 10 bases and J by 4 bases, with 15 bases of the junction left unmatched. Germline V CDR1 and CDR2: WSHSY, SAAADI. The sequenced sample was CD4+ or CD8+ T cells sorted from blood, obtained in a trial of the OX40 agonist ivuxolimab. This chain links TRBV10-2 with TRBJ1-2, with TRBD1 matching over 7 bases. The receptor was isolated from an adult with an advanced solid tumor such as melanoma, head and neck, liver or kidney cancer. CDR3 region: CATQRETGSSYGYTF. The CDR3 DNA reads as TGCGCCACCCAGAGGGAGACAGGGTCTAGCTATGGCTACACCTTC.